The 29 T cell receptor beta chains listed next were all sequenced from one sample in a study of molecular identifiers for immune sequencing clone quantification (dated 2018 in TCRdb). The method behind the library was PCR. The sequencer was a NextSeq 500. TCRdb reran the public reads through fastp at Q25 and MiXCR, keeping productive beta chains. When rows share a CDR3 protein, they turn into one entry using the most common DNA and genes. Across this sample there are approximately 550,000 distinct CDR3 sequences, with around 23% seen only once. The top ten clonotypes cover under 0.8% of the sample. The sequenced material came from naive CD8+ T cells from blood, with Jurkat cell RNA spiked in. What the cell subset or site label conveys for this sample: FACS-sorted CD8+CD4-CCR7+CD45RA+ naive T cells. These receptors originate from a human donor in good health. Some libraries in this study had Jurkat cell RNA spiked in.

This chain uses TRBV10-3 with TRBJ1-4, with D unresolved. CDR1 is ENHRY, CDR2 SYGVKD, per germline. This CDR3 region has 14 residues. Trimming took off 2 bases at V and 0 bases at J, with 4 bases between the two ends. CDR3 DNA sequence: TGTGCCATCAGTGAGACAGCAACTAATGAAAAACTGTTTTTT. Translating it yields CAISETATNEKLFF.

On this clonotype itself: A read error is likely here: a far larger clone is one base away. This chain uses TRBV12-3 or TRBV12-4 with TRBJ2-7; 7 nucleotides align to TRBD2. CDR3 length equals 12 residues. The CDR3 reads CANSSGGYEQYF. CDR3 in DNA: TGTGCCAACAGTTCGGGGGGCTACGAGCAGTACTTC.

This clonotype appeared a few times. Possible read error: a much larger clone is one base away. This CDR3 is CSVEGEKGADTQYF. The DNA for the CDR3 is TGCAGCGTTGAGGGGGAAAAAGGAGCAGATACGCAGTATTTT. The rearrangement links TRBV29-1 to TRBJ2-3, with D tentatively TRBD1 or TRBD2 (5 bases each). The length of the CDR3 is 14 residues. Germline-derived CDR1 and CDR2 are SQVTM and ANQGSEA. The V end lost 3 bases, the J end lost 4 bases, and 14 bases lay between the germline ends.

The J gene is TRBJ2-3, the V gene TRBV27; TRBD2 matches 7 bases. V trimming: 4 bases; J trimming: 0 bases; junction bases outside the gene matches: 7. Germline CDR1 MNHEY, CDR2 SMNVEV (reference sequence). This CDR3 has 16 residues. DNA for the CDR3: TGTGCCAGCAGTTCCCGAGCGGGACTTAGCACAGATACGCAGTATTTT. Translation gives CASSSRAGLSTDTQYF.

This clonotype was seen at least ten times. CDR3: CASSPTTDTQYF. The CDR3 DNA is TGTGCCAGCAGTCCCACTACAGATACGCAGTATTTT. The gene calls are TRBV27 and TRBJ2-3; no firm D call. This CDR3 has 12 amino acids. V shed 5 bases and J shed 3 bases, with 6 bases lying between them. The germline V gene encodes CDR1 MNHEY and CDR2 SMNVEV (reference sequence).

The rearrangement joins TRBV9 to TRBJ2-7; possibly TRBD2 for D (6 bases). V was cut by 3 bases and J by 2 bases, with 18 bases left in between. CDR1 is SGDLS, CDR2 YYNGEE, per germline. This CDR3 region has 16 residues. This CDR3 is CASSAGDMSLAYEQYF. The CDR3 DNA follows: TGTGCCAGCAGCGCGGGAGACATGTCTCTCGCCTACGAGCAGTACTTC.

This clonotype turned up a few times. In DNA form, the CDR3 reads TGTGCCAGCAGTGTAAATATCGAGTCAATAGTTTTTCCGGATACGCAGTATTTT. It codes for CASSVNIESIVFPDTQYF. V gene TRBV2 combines with J gene TRBJ2-3; D remains unclear. Germline CDR1 reads SNHLY; CDR2 reads FYNNEI. The CDR3 spans 18 residues. The V gene lost 4 bases and the J gene lost 6 bases, with 26 bases spanning the gap. Based on the CDR3 plus reference TRBV2 and TRBJ2-3, the full variable domain is EPEVTQTPSHQVTQMGQEVILRCVPISNHLYFYWYRQILGQKVEFLVSFYNNEISEKSEIFDDQFSVERPDGSNFTLKIRSTKLEDSAMYFCASSVNIESIVFPDTQYFGPGTRLTVL.

Ten or more counts support this clonotype. The chain is built from TRBV28 and TRBJ2-3; D not certain. The ends were cut back, 2 bases at V and 1 base at J, with 13 bases in the middle. Germline-derived CDR1 and CDR2 are MDHEN and SYDVKM. This CDR3 has 16 amino acids. The CDR3 bases are TGTGCCAGCAGTTTACGACTCTCCCTAGGCACAGATACGCAGTATTTT. This encodes CASSLRLSLGTDTQYF.

This clonotype was detected ten times or more. The gene calls are TRBV7-9 and TRBJ2-3; the D is unclear. The V gene lost 11 bases and the J gene lost 6 bases, with 9 bases spanning the gap. The CDR3 sequence is 10 residues long. Germline CDR1 and CDR2: SEHNR and FQNEAQ (reference sequence). The CDR3 here is CAYESDTQYF. Here the CDR3 DNA reads TGTGCCTATGAGAGCGATACGCAGTATTTT.

On this clonotype itself: A much larger clone differs by one base, so this may be a read error. The chain has TRBV29-1 and TRBJ2-7; TRBD1 is a possible D gene (5 bases). This CDR3 contains 14 residues. Germline loops: CDR1 SQVTM, CDR2 ANQGSEA. The CDR3 DNA follows: TGCAGCGCTGAAGATCCCCAGGGTGGTTACGAGCAGTACTTC. Translated, it gives CSAEDPQGGYEQYF.

This clonotype was counted only a few times. The rearrangement uses TRBV5-4 and TRBJ2-7; tentative D call: TRBD1 (6 bases). The germline CDR1 and CDR2 sequences are SGHNT and YYREEE (reference sequence). The CDR3 is 14 amino acids. V was pared by 5 bases and J by 4 bases, with 16 bases between. CDR3: CASRLGGQGYEQYF. In DNA, the CDR3 is TGTGCCAGCAGACTCGGTGGGCAGGGGTACGAGCAGTACTTC.

The sample holds many counts of this clonotype. This chain uses TRBV7-9 with TRBJ1-1, with 7 bases fitting TRBD1. CDR1 is SEHNR, CDR2 FQNEAQ, per germline (reference sequence). This CDR3 comprises 15 residues. With V trimmed by 5 bases and J by 2 bases, 8 bases remained unmatched. The CDR3 protein is CASSAQTGRNTEAFF. In nucleotides, the CDR3 is TGTGCCAGCAGCGCCCAGACAGGGCGTAACACTGAAGCTTTCTTT.

This chain uses TRBV20-1 with TRBJ2-7, with 13 bases matching TRBD2. Germline V CDR1 and CDR2: DFQATT, SNEGSKA (reference sequence). The CDR3 extends over 14 amino acids. V lost 6 bases and J lost 1; bases outside the gene matches: 3. The CDR3 reads CSARGLAGSYEQYF. DNA for the CDR3: TGCAGTGCAAGGGGACTAGCGGGGTCCTACGAGCAGTACTTC.

The chain carries TRBV7-3 and TRBJ2-1; 8 bases fit TRBD2. The CDR3 contains 17 residues. The V gene's germline CDR1 is SGHTA and CDR2 FQGTGA. V shed 0 bases and J 7 bases; nucleotides not matched to a gene: 11. CDR3 region: CASSLTAPAGVVNEQFF. The DNA of the CDR3 is TGTGCCAGCAGCTTAACGGCCCCAGCGGGAGTCGTAAATGAGCAGTTCTTC.

This chain connects TRBV7-9 to TRBJ1-2, with D hard to call. Trimming cost V 3 bases and J 2 bases, with 16 bases left between them. From germline, CDR1 is SEHNR and CDR2 FQNEAQ (reference sequence). The CDR3 loop spans 16 amino acids. CDR3 in amino acids: CASSFGSTPSNYGYTF. DNA for the CDR3: TGTGCCAGCAGCTTCGGTTCTACACCTTCAAACTATGGCTACACCTTC. The full variable domain, in which reference TRBV7-9 and TRBJ1-2 provide the parts outside the CDR3, is DTGVSQNPRHKITKRGQNVTFRCDPISEHNRLYWYRQTLGQGPEFLTYFQNEAQLEKSRLLSDRFSAERPKGSFSTLEIQRTEQGDSAMYLCASSFGSTPSNYGYTFGSGTRLTVV.

Comments on this clonotype: This may be a read error, as it is one base from a much larger clone. V is TRBV6-5 and J is TRBJ2-3; D remains ambiguous. Germline assignment: CDR1 MNHEY and CDR2 SVGAGI. CDR3 length: 11 residues. The CDR3 DNA reads TGTGTCAGCAGTCGTTCAGATACGCAGTATTTT. The encoded protein is CVSSRSDTQYF.

This clonotype was detected many times. The chain combines TRBV30 with TRBJ2-7; no clear D. Germline CDR1 reads GTSNPN; CDR2 reads SVGIG (reference sequence). The CDR3 contains 13 residues. Trimming took 3 bases from V and 1 from J, leaving 10 bases between them. The CDR3 spells CAWRPKQSYEQYF. CDR3 in DNA: TGTGCCTGGAGACCGAAACAGTCCTACGAGCAGTACTTC.

In its sample, this clonotype was seen many times. The chain recombines TRBV7-8 with TRBJ2-5; 12 bases align to TRBD1. CDR1 is SGHVS and CDR2 is FQNEAQ in the germline V gene. The junction had 11 bases not matched to a gene; V was cut back by 5 bases and J by 4 bases. The CDR3 covers 17 residues. The CDR3 spells CASSTDRDRGRSETQYF. CDR3 DNA sequence: TGTGCCAGCAGCACTGACCGGGACAGGGGGCGGTCAGAGACCCAGTACTTC.

This clonotype was counted between two and nine times. V and J are TRBV6-5 and TRBJ1-2; the match to TRBD1 covers 9 bases. Losses at the gene ends were 0 bases for V and 6 bases for J; bases not matched to a gene: 5. Germline V CDR1 and CDR2: MNHEY, SVGAGI. The CDR3 spans 15 residues. Here the CDR3 DNA reads TGTGCCAGCAGTTACTCGGACAGGGGATGGGATGGCTACACCTTC. Its protein product is CASSYSDRGWDGYTF.

The chain couples TRBV28 to TRBJ2-7; 8 bases agree with TRBD1. Trimming removed 6 bases from V and 7 bases from J; junction bases left unmatched: 23. Germline loops: CDR1 MDHEN, CDR2 SYDVKM. The CDR3 length is 18 residues. The CDR3 region has the DNA TGTGCCAGCAGACCTATTCCGAGCCGGGACAGGCATGTTGGGGAGCAGTACTTC. Its protein product is CASRPIPSRDRHVGEQYF.

The rearrangement links TRBV5-1 to TRBJ2-5; 12 positions agree with TRBD1. Germline V CDR1 and CDR2: SGHRS, YFSETQ. This CDR3 spans 15 amino acids. J was trimmed by 5 bases and V by 4 bases; bases with no gene match: 6. CDR3 sequence: CASSRGQGAAETQYF. CDR3 DNA sequence: TGCGCCAGCAGCAGGGGACAGGGGGCGGCGGAGACCCAGTACTTC. The whole variable domain, remainder taken from reference TRBV5-1 and TRBJ2-5, is KAGVTQTPRYLIKTRGQQVTLSCSPISGHRSVSWYQQTPGQGLQFLFEYFSETQRNKGNFPGRFSGRQFSNSRSEMNVSTLELGDSALYLCASSRGQGAAETQYFGPGTRLLVL.

This clonotype appeared a single time. This may arise from a read error, as a much more abundant clone is one base away. The chain recombines TRBV18 with TRBJ2-3; 9 positions agree with TRBD2. The CDR3 runs to 17 residues. V lost 3 bases to trimming and J lost 4 bases; unmatched junction nucleotides: 11. Germline CDR1 is KGHSH and CDR2 is LQKENI. Written as DNA, the CDR3 is TGTGCCAGCTCACCCGATTTCGGGGCTAGCGGGGCAGATACGCAGTATTTT. This encodes CASSPDFGASGADTQYF.

This clonotype was seen more than once but under ten times. The genes are TRBV19 and TRBJ1-1; no firm D call. Germline CDR1 LNHDA, CDR2 SQIVND (reference sequence). CDR3 length: 12 residues. Trimming removed 7 bases from V and 10 bases from J, with 16 bases in between. The CDR3 DNA sequence: TGTGCCAGTACCTCCCAGGCCCGAGGAGCTTTCTTT. It yields the protein CASTSQARGAFF.

This clonotype came up a few times. V and J are TRBV2 and TRBJ2-3, with D tentatively TRBD2 (5 bases). The CDR3 totals 15 residues. Per the germline V gene, CDR1 is SNHLY and CDR2 is FYNNEI. Trimming cost V 5 bases and J 3 bases, with 15 bases left between them. The CDR3 nucleotides are TGTGCCAGCAGTAAACTAATCACGGGGACAGATACGCAGTATTTT. It encodes CASSKLITGTDTQYF. Looking up the rest from reference TRBV2 and TRBJ2-3 gives the full variable domain: EPEVTQTPSHQVTQMGQEVILRCVPISNHLYFYWYRQILGQKVEFLVSFYNNEISEKSEIFDDQFSVERPDGSNFTLKIRSTKLEDSAMYFCASSKLITGTDTQYFGPGTRLTVL.

About this clonotype: A much larger clone lies one base from this, so it may be a read error. In DNA form, the CDR3 reads TGTGCCAGCAGTCAAGGACTAGCGGGGGGCACCGGGGAGCTGTACTTC. It codes for CASSQGLAGGTGELYF. This chain connects TRBV28 to TRBJ2-7, with 14 nucleotides matching TRBD2. Germline CDR1 reads MDHEN; CDR2 reads SYDVKM. The CDR3 spans 16 residues.

In this sample, this clonotype turned up a few times. The V call is TRBV29-1, the J call TRBJ1-2; D unclear. Germline CDR1 reads SQVTM; CDR2 reads ANQGSEA. The CDR3 contains 12 residues. Trimming cost V 3 bases and J 4 bases, with 9 bases left between them. This chain's CDR3 is CSVDQGFYGYTF. CDR3 DNA: TGCAGCGTTGATCAAGGCTTCTATGGCTACACCTTC.

For this clonotype: This could be a read error, since a much larger clone is one nucleotide away. V and J are TRBV4-1 and TRBJ2-3, with D perhaps TRBD1 (7 bases). Deletions cut 1 base from V and 2 bases from J, with 13 bases between. The germline V gene encodes CDR1 MGHRA and CDR2 YSYEKL. This CDR3 is 16 amino acids long. The DNA for the CDR3 is TGCGCCAGCAGCCAAGGGCCAGGGGGGATCACAGATACGCAGTATTTT. As protein: CASSQGPGGITDTQYF.

A few counts support this clonotype. The gene calls are TRBV4-3 and TRBJ1-4, with TRBD1 as a possible D gene (5 bases). The CDR3 extends over 17 amino acids. CDR1 is LGHNA and CDR2 is YSLEER in the germline V gene. Trimming took off 6 bases at V and 4 bases at J, with 21 bases between the two ends. CDR3 in amino acids: CASRKTGTGAGNEKLFF. In DNA, the CDR3 is TGCGCCAGCAGAAAAACCGGGACGGGTGCTGGTAATGAAAAACTGTTTTTT.

This clonotype was detected only a few times. The V gene is TRBV4-2, the J gene TRBJ2-7, with TRBD2 matching 7 bases. Looked up from germline, CDR1 is LGHNA and CDR2 is YNFKEQ. V lost 0 bases and J lost 1; bases outside the gene matches: 12. This CDR3 has 18 amino acids. The DNA for the CDR3 is TGTGCCAGCAGCCAAGAATGGACCCGTGGGGGGGGGTCCTACGAGCAGTACTTC. Protein product: CASSQEWTRGGGSYEQYF.